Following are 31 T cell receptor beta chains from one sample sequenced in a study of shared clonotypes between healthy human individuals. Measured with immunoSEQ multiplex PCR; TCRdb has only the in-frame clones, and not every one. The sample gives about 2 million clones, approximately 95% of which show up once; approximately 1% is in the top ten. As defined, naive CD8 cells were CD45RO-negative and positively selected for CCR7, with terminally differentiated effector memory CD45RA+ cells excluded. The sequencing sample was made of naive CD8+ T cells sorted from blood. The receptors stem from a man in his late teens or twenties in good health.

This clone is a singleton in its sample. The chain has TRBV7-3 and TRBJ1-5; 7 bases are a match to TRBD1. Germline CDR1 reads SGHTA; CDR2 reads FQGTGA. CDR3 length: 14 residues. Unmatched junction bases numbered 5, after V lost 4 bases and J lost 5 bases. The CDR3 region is CASSSRDSDQPQHF. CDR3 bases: TGTGCCAGCAGCTCCCGGGACAGTGATCAGCCCCAGCATTTT.

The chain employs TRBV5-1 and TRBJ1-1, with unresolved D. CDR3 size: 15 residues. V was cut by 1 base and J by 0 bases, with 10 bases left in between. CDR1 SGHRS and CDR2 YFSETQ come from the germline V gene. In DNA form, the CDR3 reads TGCGCCAGCAGCTTGTCTGTCGGGATGAACACTGAAGCTTTCTTT. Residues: CASSLSVGMNTEAFF.

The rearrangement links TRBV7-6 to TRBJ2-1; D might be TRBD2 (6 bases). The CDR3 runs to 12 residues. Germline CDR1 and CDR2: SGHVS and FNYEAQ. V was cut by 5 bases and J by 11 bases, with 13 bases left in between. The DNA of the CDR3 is TGTGCCAGCAGCGGGACTTTTCCCAAGCAGTTCTTC. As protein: CASSGTFPKQFF.

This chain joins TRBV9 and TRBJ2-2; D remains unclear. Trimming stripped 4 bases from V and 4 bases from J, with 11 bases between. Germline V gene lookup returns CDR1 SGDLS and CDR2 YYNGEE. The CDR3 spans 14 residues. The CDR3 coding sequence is TGTGCCAGCAGCCCAGGCGGCCTCACCGGGGAGCTGTTTTTT. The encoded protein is CASSPGGLTGELFF. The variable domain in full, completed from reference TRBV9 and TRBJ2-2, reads DSGVTQTPKHLITATGQRVTLRCSPRSGDLSVYWYQQSLDQGLQFLIQYYNGEERAKGNILERFSAQQFPDLHSELNLSSLELGDSALYFCASSPGGLTGELFFGEGSRLTVL.

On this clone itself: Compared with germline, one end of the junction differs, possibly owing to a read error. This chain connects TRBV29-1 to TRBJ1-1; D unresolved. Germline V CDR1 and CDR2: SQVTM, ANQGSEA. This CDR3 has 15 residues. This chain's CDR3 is CSFEAGKVMNTEAFF. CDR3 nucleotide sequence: TGCAGCTTTGAAGCCGGTAAAGTTATGAACACTGAAGCTTTCTTT.

This chain's CDR3 is CASSQLAAGGTQYF. Written as DNA, the CDR3 is TGCGCCAGCAGCCAATTGGCCGCCGGGGGAACGCAGTATTTT. The chain is built from TRBV4-1 and TRBJ2-3, with a tentative D call TRBD2 (6 bases). V was clipped by 2 bases and J by 9 bases, with 15 bases between them. The CDR3 consists of 14 residues. The germline gives CDR1 MGHRA, CDR2 YSYEKL.

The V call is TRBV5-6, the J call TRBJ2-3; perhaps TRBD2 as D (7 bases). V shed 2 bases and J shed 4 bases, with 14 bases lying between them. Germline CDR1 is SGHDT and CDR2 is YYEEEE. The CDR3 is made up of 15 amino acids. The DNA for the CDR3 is TGTGCCAGCAGCTTTCTTTCGGGGGGCCCAGATACGCAGTATTTT. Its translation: CASSFLSGGPDTQYF.

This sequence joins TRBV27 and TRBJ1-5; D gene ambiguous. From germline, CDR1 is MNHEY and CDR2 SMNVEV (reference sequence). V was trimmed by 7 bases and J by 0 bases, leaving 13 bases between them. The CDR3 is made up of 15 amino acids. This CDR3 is CASKPYLYSNQPQHF. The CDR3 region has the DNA TGTGCCAGCAAACCTTACCTTTATAGCAATCAGCCCCAGCATTTT.

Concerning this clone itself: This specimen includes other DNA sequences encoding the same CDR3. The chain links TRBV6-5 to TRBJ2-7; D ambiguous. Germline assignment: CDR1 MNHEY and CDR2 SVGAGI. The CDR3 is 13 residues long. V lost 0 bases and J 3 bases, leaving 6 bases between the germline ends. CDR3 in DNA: TGTGCCAGCAGTTACTCAACTGGCTACGAGCAGTACTTC. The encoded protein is CASSYSTGYEQYF.

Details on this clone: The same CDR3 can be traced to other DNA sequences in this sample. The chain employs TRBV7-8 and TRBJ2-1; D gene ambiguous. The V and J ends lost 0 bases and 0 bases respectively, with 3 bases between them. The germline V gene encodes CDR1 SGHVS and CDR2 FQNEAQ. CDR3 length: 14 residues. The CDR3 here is CASSLASSYNEQFF. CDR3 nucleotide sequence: TGTGCCAGCAGCTTAGCCAGCTCCTACAATGAGCAGTTCTTC.

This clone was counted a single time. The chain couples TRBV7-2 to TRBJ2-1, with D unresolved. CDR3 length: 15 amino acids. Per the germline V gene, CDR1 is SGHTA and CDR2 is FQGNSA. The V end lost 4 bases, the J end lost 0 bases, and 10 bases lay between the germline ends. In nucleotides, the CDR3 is TGTGCCAGCAGCTCCGACCCCTACTCCTACAATGAGCAGTTCTTC. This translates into CASSSDPYSYNEQFF.

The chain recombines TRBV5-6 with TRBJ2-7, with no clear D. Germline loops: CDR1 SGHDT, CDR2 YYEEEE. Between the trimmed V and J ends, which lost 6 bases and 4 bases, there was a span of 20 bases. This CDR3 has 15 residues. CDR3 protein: CASNRWSSGVYEQYF. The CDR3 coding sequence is TGTGCCAGCAACCGGTGGAGCTCTGGCGTTTACGAGCAGTACTTC.

CDR3 nucleotide sequence: TGTGCCATCATGGGATCCTACAATGAGCAGTTCTTC. It translates to CAIMGSYNEQFF. This rearrangement joins TRBV10-3 to TRBJ2-1, with unresolved D. CDR3 length equals 12 residues. The ends were cut back, 7 bases at V and 1 base at J, with 5 bases in the middle. Germline assignment: CDR1 ENHRY and CDR2 SYGVKD.

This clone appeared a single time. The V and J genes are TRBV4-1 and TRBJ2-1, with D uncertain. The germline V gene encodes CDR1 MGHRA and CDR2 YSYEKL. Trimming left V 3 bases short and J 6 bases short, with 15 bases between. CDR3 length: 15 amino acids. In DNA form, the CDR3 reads TGCGCCAGCAGCCATGGCTCCCTGGAAGGCAATGAGCAGTTCTTC. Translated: CASSHGSLEGNEQFF.

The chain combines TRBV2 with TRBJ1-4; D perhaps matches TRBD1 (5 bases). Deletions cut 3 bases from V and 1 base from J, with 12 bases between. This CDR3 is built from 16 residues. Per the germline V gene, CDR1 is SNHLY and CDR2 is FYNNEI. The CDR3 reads CASSDWQGETNEKLFF. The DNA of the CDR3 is TGTGCCAGCAGTGACTGGCAGGGCGAAACTAATGAAAAACTGTTTTTT.

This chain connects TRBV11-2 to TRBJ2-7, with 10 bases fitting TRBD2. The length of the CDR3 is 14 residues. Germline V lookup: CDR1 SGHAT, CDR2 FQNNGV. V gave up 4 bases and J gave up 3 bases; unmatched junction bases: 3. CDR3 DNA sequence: TGTGCCAGCAGCTGGACTAGCGGATTCTACGAGCAGTACTTC. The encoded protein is CASSWTSGFYEQYF.

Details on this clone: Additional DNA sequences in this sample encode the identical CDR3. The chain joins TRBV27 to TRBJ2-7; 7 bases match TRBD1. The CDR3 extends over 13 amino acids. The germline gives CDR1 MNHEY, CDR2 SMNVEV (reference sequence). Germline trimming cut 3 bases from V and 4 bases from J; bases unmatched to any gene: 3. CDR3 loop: CASSLSQGYEQYF. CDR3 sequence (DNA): TGTGCCAGCAGTTTGTCACAGGGGTACGAGCAGTACTTC.

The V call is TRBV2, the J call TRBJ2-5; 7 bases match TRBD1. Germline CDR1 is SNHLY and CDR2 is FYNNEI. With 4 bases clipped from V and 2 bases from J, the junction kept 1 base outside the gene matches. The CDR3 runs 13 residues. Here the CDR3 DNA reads TGTGCCAGCAGTGGGGACAGTCAAGAGACCCAGTACTTC. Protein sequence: CASSGDSQETQYF.

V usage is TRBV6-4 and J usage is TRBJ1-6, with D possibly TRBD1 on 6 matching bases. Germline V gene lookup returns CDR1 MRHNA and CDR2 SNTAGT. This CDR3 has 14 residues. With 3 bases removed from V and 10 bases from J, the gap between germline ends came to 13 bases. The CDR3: CASSERGVGSPLHF. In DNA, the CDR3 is TGTGCCAGCAGTGAGAGGGGGGTGGGATCACCCCTCCACTTT.

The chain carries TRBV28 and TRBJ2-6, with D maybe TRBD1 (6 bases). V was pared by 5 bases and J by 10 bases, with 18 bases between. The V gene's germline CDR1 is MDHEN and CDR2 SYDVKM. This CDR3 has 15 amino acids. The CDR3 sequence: CASSAPTGSLNVLTF. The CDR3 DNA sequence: TGTGCCAGCAGTGCCCCGACAGGATCCCTTAACGTCCTGACTTTC.

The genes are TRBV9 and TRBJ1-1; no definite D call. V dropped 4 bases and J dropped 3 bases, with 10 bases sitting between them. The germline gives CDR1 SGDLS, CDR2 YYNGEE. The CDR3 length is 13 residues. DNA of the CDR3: TGTGCCAGCAGCCCCCCGGTGGACACTGAAGCTTTCTTT. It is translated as CASSPPVDTEAFF.

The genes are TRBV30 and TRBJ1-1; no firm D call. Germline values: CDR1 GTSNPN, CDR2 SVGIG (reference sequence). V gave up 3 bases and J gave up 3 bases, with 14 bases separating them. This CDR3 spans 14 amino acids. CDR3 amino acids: CAWRMLGWDTEAFF. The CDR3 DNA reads TGTGCCTGGAGGATGCTCGGGTGGGACACTGAAGCTTTCTTT.

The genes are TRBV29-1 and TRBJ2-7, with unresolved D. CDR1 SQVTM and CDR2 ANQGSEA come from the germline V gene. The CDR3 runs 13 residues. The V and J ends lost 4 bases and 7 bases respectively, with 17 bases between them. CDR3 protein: CSVAGQAAGEQYF. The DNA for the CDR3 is TGCAGCGTTGCCGGGCAGGCGGCAGGAGAGCAGTACTTC.

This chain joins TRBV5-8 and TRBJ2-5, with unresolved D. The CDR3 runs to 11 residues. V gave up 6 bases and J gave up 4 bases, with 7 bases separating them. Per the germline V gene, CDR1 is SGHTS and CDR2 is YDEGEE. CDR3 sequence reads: CASTLGETQYF. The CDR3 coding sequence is TGTGCCAGCACCCTAGGAGAGACCCAGTACTTC.

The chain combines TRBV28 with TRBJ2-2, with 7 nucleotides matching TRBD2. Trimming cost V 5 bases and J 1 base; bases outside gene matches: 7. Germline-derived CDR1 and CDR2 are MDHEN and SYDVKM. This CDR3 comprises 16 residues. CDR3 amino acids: CASSPRLAVNTGELFF. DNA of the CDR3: TGTGCCAGCAGTCCAAGACTAGCCGTGAACACCGGGGAGCTGTTTTTT.

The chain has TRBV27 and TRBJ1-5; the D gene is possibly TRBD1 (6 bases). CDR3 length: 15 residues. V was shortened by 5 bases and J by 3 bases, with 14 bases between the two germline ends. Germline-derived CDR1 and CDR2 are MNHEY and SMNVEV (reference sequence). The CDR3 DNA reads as TGTGCCAGCAGTCCTCCGGGACACCTCAATCAGCCCCAGCATTTT. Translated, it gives CASSPPGHLNQPQHF.

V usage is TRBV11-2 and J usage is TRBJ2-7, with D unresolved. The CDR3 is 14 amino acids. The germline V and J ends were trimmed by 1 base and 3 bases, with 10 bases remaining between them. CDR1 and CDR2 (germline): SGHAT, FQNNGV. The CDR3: CASSLVGWSYEQYF. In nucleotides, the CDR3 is TGTGCCAGCAGCTTAGTTGGGTGGAGCTACGAGCAGTACTTC.

CDR3 DNA sequence: TGTGCCAGCAGTCCTCGGTTGGGGGTTCAGTACTTC. Translating gives CASSPRLGVQYF. This sequence joins TRBV28 and TRBJ2-7, with D perhaps TRBD1 or TRBD2 (5 bases each). The CDR3 has 12 amino acids. Germline assignment: CDR1 MDHEN and CDR2 SYDVKM. Trimming removed 5 bases from V and 10 bases from J, with 15 bases in between. Filled out from reference TRBV28 and TRBJ2-7, the complete variable domain reads DVKVTQSSRYLVKRTGEKVFLECVQDMDHENMFWYRQDPGLGLRLIYFSYDVKMKEKGDIPEGYSVSREKKERFSLILESASTNQTSMYLCASSPRLGVQYFGPGTRLTVT.

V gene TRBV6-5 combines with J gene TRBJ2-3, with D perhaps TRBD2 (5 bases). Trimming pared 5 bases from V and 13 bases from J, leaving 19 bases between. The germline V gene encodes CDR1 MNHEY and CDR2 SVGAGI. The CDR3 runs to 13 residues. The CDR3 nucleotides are TGTGCCAGCAGTCCCGACCCTGACTTGCGGGAGTATTTT. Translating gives CASSPDPDLREYF.

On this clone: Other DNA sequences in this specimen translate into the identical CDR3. The CDR3 coding sequence is TGTGCCAGCAGTTCTCCTACCGGGGAGCTGTTTTTT. Translation gives CASSSPTGELFF. V is TRBV6-5 and J is TRBJ2-2; no definite D call. The CDR3 runs to 12 residues. Germline V CDR1 and CDR2: MNHEY, SVGAGI. Trimming removed 4 bases at V and 5 bases at J, with 5 bases between.

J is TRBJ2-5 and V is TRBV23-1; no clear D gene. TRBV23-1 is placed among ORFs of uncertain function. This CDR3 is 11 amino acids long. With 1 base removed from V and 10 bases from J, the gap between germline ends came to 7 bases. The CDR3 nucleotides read TGCGCCAGCAGTCAATTTGGGGACCAGTACTTC. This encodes CASSQFGDQYF.